This T cell receptor (beta chain) was recovered during a study of shared clonotypes between healthy human individuals. General study results and limits: Generally, naive subsets came out with larger estimated richness than memory subsets.

Germline assignment: CDR1 ENHRY and CDR2 SYGVKD. V lost 9 bases and J lost 4; bases outside the gene matches: 9. The CDR3 covers 14 residues. Sorted-subset replicate PCRs used about 0.2 ug of genomic DNA. This amount corresponded to 33,000 or so T cell genomes. The protocol was immunoSEQ multiplex PCR, while the TCRdb copy is restricted to in-frame clones and leaves out a portion. The profile shows fewer than 400,000 clones, 74% of them singletons. Note on this clone: Its antigen is currently unknown.

The chain has TRBV10-3 and TRBJ1-1, with 9 bases fitting TRBD1. This receptor was identified in a young man in good health. Sequenced: memory CD4+ T cells sorted from blood. Stated subset: CD45RA-negative fraction. The CDR3 loop reads CAITTGTGSTEAFF. CDR3 sequence (DNA): TGTGCCATTACCACCGGGACAGGGAGCACTGAAGCTTTCTTT.